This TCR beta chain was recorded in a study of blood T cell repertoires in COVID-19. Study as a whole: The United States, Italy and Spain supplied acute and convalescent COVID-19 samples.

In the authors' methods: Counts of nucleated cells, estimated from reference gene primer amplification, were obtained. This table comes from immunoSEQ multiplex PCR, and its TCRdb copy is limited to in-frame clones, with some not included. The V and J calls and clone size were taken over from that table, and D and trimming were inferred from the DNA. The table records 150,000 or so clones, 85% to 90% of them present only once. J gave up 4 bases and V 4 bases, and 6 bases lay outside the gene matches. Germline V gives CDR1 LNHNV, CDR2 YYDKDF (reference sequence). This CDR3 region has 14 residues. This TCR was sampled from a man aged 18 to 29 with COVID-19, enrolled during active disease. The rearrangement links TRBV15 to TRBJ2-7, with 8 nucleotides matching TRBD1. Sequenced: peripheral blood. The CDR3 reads CATSTGGYPYEQYF. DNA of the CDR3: TGTGCCACCAGCACAGGGGGCTACCCTTACGAGCAGTACTTC.